A selection of T cell receptor beta chains follows, all from one sample in a study of OX40 agonist ivuxolimab in advanced cancers. Method: immunoSEQ multiplex PCR; TCRdb's copy keeps in-frame clones and lacks some. The sample holds 6,500 to 8,500 clones, approximately 70% seen once. The material sequenced was CD4+ or CD8+ T cells sorted from blood, taken in a trial of the OX40 agonist ivuxolimab. These receptors were taken from an adult with an advanced solid tumor such as melanoma, head and neck, liver or kidney cancer. CDR3s include the opening cysteine and the closing phenylalanine or tryptophan. The order of the fields is J gene, V gene, CDR3 protein.

>TRBJ1-1|TRBV27
CASRTVDRGPQNTEAFF
>TRBJ2-7|TRBV4-2
CASSQDQDRAGREQYF
>TRBJ1-4|TRBV10-3
CAISGGMGTNEKLFF
>TRBJ2-2|TRBV7-9
CASSLRAGGPAGELFF
>TRBJ2-1|TRBV11-2
CASSLNPMTSLGSNEQFF
>TRBJ2-1|TRBV2
CASSVGSSGMNNEQFF
>TRBJ2-3|TRBV11-2
CASSPGLAASTDTQYF
>NA|TRBV10-2
CASTGTDYEQYF
>TRBJ1-2|TRBV27
CASTGAGEDGYTF
>TRBJ2-5|TRBV11-1
CASSLGETQYF
>TRBJ2-1|TRBV6-6
CASSYPAVAKYNEQFF
>TRBJ2-7|TRBV30
CAWSPGAYEQYF
>TRBJ2-7|TRBV9
CASSRYRDRANEQYF
>TRBJ2-2|TRBV7-2
CASSIRGIGELFF
>TRBJ2-7|TRBV4-3
CASSQGLSPRVGYEQYF
>TRBJ2-7|TRBV15
CATQQDRATEYEQYF
>TRBJ1-2|TRBV5-5
CASSTVQGAYGYTF
>TRBJ1-5|TRBV7-2
CASSLTQGGQPQHF
>TRBJ2-4|TRBV7-8
CASSDWEDGKNIQYF
>TRBJ2-2|TRBV6-4
CASSDLTGELFF
>TRBJ2-1|TRBV6-5
CAVGSSHEQFF
>TRBJ1-2|TRBV9
CASSQLGGGYTF
>TRBJ1-4|TRBV27
CASSLYSPTNEKLFF
>TRBJ2-2|TRBV5-1
CASSLLSNAGELFF
>TRBJ1-6|TRBV28
CASSHDTGGHFSYNSPLHF
>TRBJ2-7|TRBV7-9
CASSPGGAGGFSYEQYF
>TRBJ1-2|TRBV10-3
CAIGDRYGYTF
>TRBJ1-3|TRBV27
CASSLSKGGGNTIYF
>TRBJ1-1|TRBV4-3
CASSQDSGWGTEAFF
>TRBJ1-1|TRBV4-3
CASSQERSGSKFTEAFF
>TRBJ1-5|TRBV7-8
CASSQLGQPQHF
>TRBJ2-2|TRBV7-6
CASSLVLVNTGELFF
>TRBJ1-4|TRBV2
CASSETKGRGEKLFF
>TRBJ1-2|TRBV2
CASSPGNGYTF
>TRBJ2-2|TRBV30
CAWSVRVNTGELFF
>TRBJ1-5|TRBV9
CASSGQGERGQPQHF
>TRBJ2-5|TRBV5-8
CASSSGLGGETQYF
>TRBJ2-3|TRBV7-3
CASSLGGTQYF
>TRBJ2-7|TRBV4-1
CASSLGGFNEQYF
>TRBJ2-7|TRBV5-1
CASSLAEVGGSYEQYF
>TRBJ1-1|TRBV14
CASSQGTGRTEAFF
>TRBJ2-7|TRBV2
CASSRTSGVYEQYF
>TRBJ2-7|TRBV7-3
CASSAGTSLWEQYF
>TRBJ2-1|TRBV6-4
CASSDSAIGYEQFF
>TRBJ2-7|TRBV6-6
CASRKKEANYEQYF
>TRBJ2-7|TRBV11-2
CASSPYSSGQVLYEQYF
>TRBJ1-5|TRBV7-9
CASSSTGVQPQHF
>TRBJ2-1|TRBV6-5
CASSYSLGNSYNEQFF
>TRBJ2-7|TRBV7-7
CASSPREDYEQYF
>TRBJ2-1|TRBV7-3
CASSLSTSGPLNEQFF
>TRBJ2-7|TRBV19
CASSIGRGPYEQYF
>TRBJ2-1|TRBV5-4
CASSLGRGGYEQFF
>TRBJ1-1|TRBV28
CASSLGQGGNTEAFF
>TRBJ2-5|TRBV7-2
CASSALWQTQYF
>TRBJ1-1|TRBV6-1
CASSDSGVNTEAFF